Listed below are T cell receptor beta chains from one sample, sequenced in a study of cytomegalovirus exposure and HLA in healthy donors. Produced via immunoSEQ multiplex PCR; TCRdb's table is partial and in-frame only. The data hold about 200,000 clones, with around 83% observed a single time. Sequenced material: PBMCs. The receptors originated from a woman aged 45-60 years in good health and CMV-seropositive. CDR3s include the opening cysteine and the closing phenylalanine or tryptophan. A clone size is listed for some rows: how often the clone was seen (once, few, many), or a class if it is expanded.

size: NA; V: TRBV28; CDR3: CASLPIGQGPNYGYTF
size: NA; V: TRBV19; CDR3: CASNPAGTYNEQFF
size: NA; V: TRBV6-5; CDR3: CASSKGQSYEQYF
size: NA; V: TRBV4-3; CDR3: CASSQVRGTDTQYF
size: NA; V: TRBV29-1; CDR3: CSVGEDHGYTF
size: NA; V: TRBV5-1; CDR3: CASSLAVLNTEAFF
size: NA; V: TRBV30; CDR3: CAWSGTPRTSGSSRGLSSYNEQFF
size: NA; V: TRBV6-5; CDR3: CASSYSEGGTEAFF
size: NA; V: TRBV6-5; CDR3: CASSYMGSGAKNIQYF
size: NA; V: TRBV10-1; CDR3: CASSGPNDEQYF
size: NA; V: TRBV28; CDR3: CASIRTGGYSEAFF
size: few; V: TRBV30; CDR3: CAWSPDVFGGYGYTF
size: NA; V: TRBV9; CDR3: CASSVGTTPSTDTQYF
size: NA; V: TRBV15; CDR3: CATSRPDRGSYGYTF
size: NA; V: TRBV27; CDR3: CASSLNRVGEAFF
size: NA; V: TRBV11-2; CDR3: CASSFQLAGGFYEQYF
size: NA; V: TRBV29-1; CDR3: CSVAPEETQYF
size: NA; V: TRBV19; CDR3: CASKAQGLAKNIQYF
size: NA; V: TRBV29-1; CDR3: CSVEGSGRESEQFF
size: NA; V: TRBV30; CDR3: CAWSGNRGAGELFF
size: NA; V: TRBV19; CDR3: CASSMGGGEGGNTEAFF
size: NA; V: TRBV14; CDR3: CASGAGPSSEQFF
size: once; V: TRBV19; CDR3: CASTTHIAGTDGEQFF
size: NA; V: TRBV29-1; CDR3: CSVEEAGGQPQHF
size: NA; V: TRBV7-2; CDR3: CASSLWGLAGFEQYF
size: NA; V: TRBV7-2; CDR3: CASSLEAGAPYEQYF
size: NA; V: TRBV4-2; CDR3: CASSQRQGNTQYF
size: NA; V: TRBV7-3; CDR3: CASSLTVAWADTQYF
size: NA; V: TRBV7-6; CDR3: CASSRTTSGQSYEQYF
size: NA; V: TRBV19; CDR3: CASKGGLGTSGRNTGELFF
size: NA; V: TRBV6-5; CDR3: CASSYSRRDHEQYF
size: NA; V: TRBV4-1; CDR3: CASSQAGTDSYEQYF
size: NA; V: TRBV6-5; CDR3: CASSLTGTDTQYF
size: few; V: TRBV7-2; CDR3: CASSFGGTGIADTQYF
size: NA; V: TRBV19; CDR3: CASRNSGSDTQYF
size: NA; V: TRBV30; CDR3: CAAGTSGVTDTQYF
size: NA; V: TRBV4-1; CDR3: CASSQDGDSGGLLSYNEQFF